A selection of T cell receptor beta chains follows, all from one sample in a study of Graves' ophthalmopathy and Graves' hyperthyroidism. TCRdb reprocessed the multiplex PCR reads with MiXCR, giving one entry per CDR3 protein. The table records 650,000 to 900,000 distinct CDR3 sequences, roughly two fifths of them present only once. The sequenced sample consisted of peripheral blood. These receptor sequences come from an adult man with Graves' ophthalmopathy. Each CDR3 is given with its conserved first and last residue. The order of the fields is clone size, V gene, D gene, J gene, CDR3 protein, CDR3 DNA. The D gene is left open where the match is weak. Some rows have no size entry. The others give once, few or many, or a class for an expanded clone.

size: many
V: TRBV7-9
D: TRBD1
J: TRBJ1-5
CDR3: CASSRQGVNQPQHF
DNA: TGTGCCAGCAGCCGACAGGGGGTCAATCAGCCCCAGCATTTT

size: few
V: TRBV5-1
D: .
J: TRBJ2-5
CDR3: CASSLTGEGTQYF
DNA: TGCGCCAGCAGCTTAACAGGGGAGGGGACCCAGTACTTC

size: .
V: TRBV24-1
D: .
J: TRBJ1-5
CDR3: CASSLSGGLNQPQHF
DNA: TGTGCCAGCAGTTTATCCGGGGGCCTCAATCAGCCCCAGCATTTT

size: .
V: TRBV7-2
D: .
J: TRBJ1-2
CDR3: CASSQTDTNGYTF
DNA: TGTGCCAGCAGCCAAACGGACACGAATGGCTACACCTTC

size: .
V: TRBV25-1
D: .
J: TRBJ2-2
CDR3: CASTMWDTGELFF
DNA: TGTGCCAGCACAATGTGGGACACCGGGGAGCTGTTTTTT

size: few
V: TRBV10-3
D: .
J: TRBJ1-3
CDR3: CASSYLGGQSGNTIYF
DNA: TGTGCCAGCAGTTACCTCGGGGGGCAGTCTGGAAACACCATATATTTT

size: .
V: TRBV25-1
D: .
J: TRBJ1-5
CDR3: CASSAVRTDNQPQHF
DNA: TGTGCCAGCAGTGCCGTTAGGACCGATAATCAGCCCCAGCATTTT

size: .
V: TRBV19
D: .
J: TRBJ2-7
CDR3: CASRRHSYEQYF
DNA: TGTGCCAGCAGGCGACACTCCTACGAGCAGTACTTC

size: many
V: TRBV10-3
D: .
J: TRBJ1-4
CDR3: CAIKGSPEGEKLFF
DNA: TGTGCCATCAAGGGGAGTCCTGAGGGTGAAAAACTGTTTTTT

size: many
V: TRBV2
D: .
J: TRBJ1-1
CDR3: CASTPQGNTEAFF
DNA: TGTGCCAGCACCCCACAGGGGAACACTGAAGCTTTCTTT

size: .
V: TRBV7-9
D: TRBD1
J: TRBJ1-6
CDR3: CAWRVTGGNSPLHF
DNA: TGTGCCTGGAGGGTGACAGGGGGGAATTCACCCCTCCACTTT

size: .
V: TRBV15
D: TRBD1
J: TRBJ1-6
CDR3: CAASRQGQGDSPPHF
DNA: TGTGCCGCCAGCAGGCAAGGACAGGGTGATTCACCCCCCCACTTT

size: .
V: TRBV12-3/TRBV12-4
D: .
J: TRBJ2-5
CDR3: CASSPGDSWGTQYF
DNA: TGTGCCAGCTCACCGGGGGACAGTTGGGGGACCCAGTACTTC

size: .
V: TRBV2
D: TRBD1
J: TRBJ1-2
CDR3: CASGDRYYGYTF
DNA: TGTGCCAGCGGGGACAGGTACTATGGCTACACCTTC

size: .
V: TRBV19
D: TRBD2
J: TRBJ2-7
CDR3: CASSRGGSFYEQYF
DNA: TGTGCCAGTAGCCGCGGGGGGTCCTTCTACGAGCAGTACTTC

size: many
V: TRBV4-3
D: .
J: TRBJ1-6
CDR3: CASSQPGLLGSPLHF
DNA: TGCGCCAGCAGCCAACCGGGACTCCTAGGATCACCCCTCCACTTT

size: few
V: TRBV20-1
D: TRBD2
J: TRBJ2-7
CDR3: CSASEAGTRSYEQYF
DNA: TGCAGTGCTAGCGAGGCCGGGACTAGATCGTACGAGCAGTACTTC

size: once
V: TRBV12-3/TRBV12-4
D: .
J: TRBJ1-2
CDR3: CASSVGGSAGYTF
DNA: TGTGCCAGCAGCGTAGGGGGGTCGGCTGGCTACACCTTC

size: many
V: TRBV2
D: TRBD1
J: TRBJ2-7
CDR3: CASSGTGFGEQYF
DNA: TGTGCCAGCAGTGGGACAGGGTTTGGCGAGCAGTACTTC

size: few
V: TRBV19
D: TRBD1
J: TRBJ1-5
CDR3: CASSLDRGFNQPQHF
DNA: TGTGCCAGTAGCCTAGACAGGGGGTTTAATCAGCCCCAGCATTTT

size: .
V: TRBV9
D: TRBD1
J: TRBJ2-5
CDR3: CASSPLPGQGTGTQYF
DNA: TGTGCCAGCAGCCCTTTACCGGGACAGGGCACGGGGACCCAGTACTTC

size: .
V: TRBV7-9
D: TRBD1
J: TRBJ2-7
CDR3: CASSPRDRVPYEQYF
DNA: TGTGCCAGCAGCCCGAGAGACAGGGTCCCCTACGAGCAGTACTTC

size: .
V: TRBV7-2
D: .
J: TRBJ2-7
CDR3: CASSITANYEQYF
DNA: TGTGCCAGTAGTATTACGGCAAACTACGAGCAGTACTTC

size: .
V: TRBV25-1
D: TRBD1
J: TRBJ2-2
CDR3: CASSKNRGLVAGELFF
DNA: TGTGCCAGCAGTAAAAACAGGGGATTGGTGGCCGGGGAGCTGTTTTTT

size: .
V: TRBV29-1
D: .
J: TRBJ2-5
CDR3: CSVESGRQETQYF
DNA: TGCAGCGTTGAAAGTGGAAGGCAAGAGACCCAGTACTTC

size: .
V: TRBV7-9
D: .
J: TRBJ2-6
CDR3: CASSETYYGANVLTF
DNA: TGTGCCAGCAGCGAAACCTACTATGGGGCCAACGTCCTGACTTTC

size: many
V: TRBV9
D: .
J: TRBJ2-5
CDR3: CASSVNIGGQTQYF
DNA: TGTGCCAGCAGCGTAAACATCGGCGGGCAGACCCAGTACTTC

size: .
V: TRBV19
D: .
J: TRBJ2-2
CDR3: CASIDRKNTGELFF
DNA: TGTGCCAGTATAGACAGGAAGAACACCGGGGAGCTGTTTTTT

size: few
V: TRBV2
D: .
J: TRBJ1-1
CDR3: CASSYSGRLSHTEAFF
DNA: TGTGCCAGCAGTTACTCAGGCAGGCTAAGTCACACTGAAGCTTTCTTT

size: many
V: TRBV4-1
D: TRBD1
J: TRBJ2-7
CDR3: CASRTMDRVEYEQYF
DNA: TGCGCCAGCCGAACAATGGACAGGGTGGAGTACGAGCAGTACTTC

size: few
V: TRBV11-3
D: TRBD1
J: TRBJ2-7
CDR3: CASSLGWGQGTYEQYF
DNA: TGTGCCAGCAGCTTGGGTTGGGGACAGGGGACGTACGAGCAGTACTTC

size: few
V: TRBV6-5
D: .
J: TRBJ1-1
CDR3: CASSYHLGRKAFF
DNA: TGTGCCAGCAGTTATCATCTCGGGCGGAAAGCTTTCTTT

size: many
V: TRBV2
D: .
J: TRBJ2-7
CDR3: CASSEGARIYF
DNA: TGTGCCAGCAGTGAAGGGGCCAGGATCTACTTC

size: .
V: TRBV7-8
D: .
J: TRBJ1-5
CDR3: CASSLAREGSNQPQHF
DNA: TGTGCCAGCAGCTTGGCGCGAGAAGGGAGCAATCAGCCCCAGCATTTT

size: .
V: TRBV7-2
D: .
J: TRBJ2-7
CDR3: CASSTQGFYEQYF
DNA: TGTGCCAGCAGCACCCAGGGGTTTTACGAGCAGTACTTC

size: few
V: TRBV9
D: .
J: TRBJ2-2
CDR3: CASSVVQGQDGELFF
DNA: TGTGCCAGCAGCGTAGTCCAGGGCCAGGACGGGGAGCTGTTTTTT

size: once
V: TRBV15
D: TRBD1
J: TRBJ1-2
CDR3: CATSVGQGEGGYTF
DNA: TGTGCCACCAGCGTGGGACAGGGGGAGGGTGGCTACACCTTC

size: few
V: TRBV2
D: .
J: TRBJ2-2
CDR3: CASSEVWARGELFF
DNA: TGTGCCAGCAGTGAAGTGTGGGCTCGGGGGGAGCTGTTTTTT

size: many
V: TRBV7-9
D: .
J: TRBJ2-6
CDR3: CASSFQGAGANVLTF
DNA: TGTGCCAGCAGCTTCCAGGGCGCTGGGGCCAACGTCCTGACTTTC

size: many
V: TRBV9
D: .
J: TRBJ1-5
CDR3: CASSVDMGNQPQHF
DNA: TGTGCCAGCAGCGTAGATATGGGGAATCAGCCCCAGCATTTT

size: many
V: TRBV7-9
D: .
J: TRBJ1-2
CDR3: CASILAGGQGDGYTF
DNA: TGTGCCAGCATCCTAGCGGGAGGCCAAGGGGATGGCTACACCTTC

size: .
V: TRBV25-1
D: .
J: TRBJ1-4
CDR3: CASSDSAGESGEKLFF
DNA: TGTGCCAGCAGTGATAGTGCCGGGGAAAGCGGTGAAAAACTGTTTTTT

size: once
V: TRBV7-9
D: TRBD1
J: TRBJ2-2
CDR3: CASSYRYRGRTGELFF
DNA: TGTGCCAGCAGTTACCGATACAGGGGGCGCACCGGGGAGCTGTTTTTT

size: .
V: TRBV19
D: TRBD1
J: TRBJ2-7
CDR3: CASSIVRDSSTEQYF
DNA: TGTGCCAGTAGTATAGTCCGGGACAGCTCTACGGAGCAGTACTTC

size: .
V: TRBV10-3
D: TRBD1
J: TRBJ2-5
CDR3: CAIRGQGQWETQYF
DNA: TGTGCCATCAGGGGACAGGGGCAGTGGGAGACCCAGTACTTC

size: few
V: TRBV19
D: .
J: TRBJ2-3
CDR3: CASSLRRDTDTQYF
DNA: TGTGCCAGTAGTCTCAGGCGGGACACAGATACGCAGTATTTT

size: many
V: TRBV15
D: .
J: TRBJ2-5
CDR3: CATSLDQGQETQYF
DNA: TGTGCCACCAGCCTTGACCAGGGCCAAGAGACCCAGTACTTC

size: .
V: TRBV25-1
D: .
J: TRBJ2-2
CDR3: CASSDSGTGELFF
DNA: TGTGCCAGCAGTGATAGCGGAACCGGGGAGCTGTTTTTT

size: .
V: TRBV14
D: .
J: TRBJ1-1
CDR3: CASSQDWVVTGFGEAFF
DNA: TGTGCCAGCAGCCAAGATTGGGTAGTAACAGGATTCGGGGAAGCTTTCTTT

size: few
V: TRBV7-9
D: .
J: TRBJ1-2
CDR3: CASSLAFSGPFYGYTF
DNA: TGTGCCAGCAGCTTAGCGTTCTCGGGCCCCTTCTATGGCTACACCTTC

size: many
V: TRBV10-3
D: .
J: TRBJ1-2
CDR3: CASRGAAYGYTF
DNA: TGTGCCAGCAGAGGGGCCGCCTATGGCTACACCTTC

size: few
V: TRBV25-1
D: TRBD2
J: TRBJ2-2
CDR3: CASSPRDYYTGELFF
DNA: TGTGCCAGCAGTCCGCGGGACTATTACACCGGGGAGCTGTTTTTT